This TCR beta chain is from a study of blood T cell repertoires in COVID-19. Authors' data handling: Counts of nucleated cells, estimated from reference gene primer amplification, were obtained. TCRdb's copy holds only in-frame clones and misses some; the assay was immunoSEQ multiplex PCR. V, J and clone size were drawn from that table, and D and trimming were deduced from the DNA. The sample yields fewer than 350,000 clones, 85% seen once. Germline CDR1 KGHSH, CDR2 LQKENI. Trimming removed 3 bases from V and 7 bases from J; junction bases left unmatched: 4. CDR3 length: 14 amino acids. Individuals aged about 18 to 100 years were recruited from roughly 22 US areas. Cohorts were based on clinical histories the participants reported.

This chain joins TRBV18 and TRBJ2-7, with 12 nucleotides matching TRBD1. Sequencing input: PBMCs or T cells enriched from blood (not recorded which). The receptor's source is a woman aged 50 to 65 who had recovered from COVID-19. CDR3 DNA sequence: TGTGCCAGCTCACCGCGGGACAGGGGGCGGGAGCAGTACTTC. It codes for CASSPRDRGREQYF. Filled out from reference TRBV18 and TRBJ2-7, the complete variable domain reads NAGVMQNPRHLVRRRGQEARLRCSPMKGHSHVYWYRQLPEEGLKFMVYLQKENIIDESGMPKERFSAEFPKEGPSILRIQQVVRGDSAAYFCASSPRDRGREQYFGPGTRLTVT.